This entry is about one T cell receptor (beta chain). Its target antigen remains unknown. There are no base qualities to consult, and no much larger clone falls within one base. The cohort was made up of approximately 670 healthy bone marrow donors. At the time of sampling, every cohort member was nominally healthy, though immune exposures that went unrecorded were likely present. The donor tested CMV seropositive and was one of the 289 seropositive cohort members. Each donor provided a peripheral blood sample, and peripheral blood mononuclear cells were used for TCR beta sequencing. The Qiagen DNeasy Blood Extraction Kit was used to extract genomic DNA from the blood cell samples. Library preparation used the immunoSEQ multiplex PCR assay. The multiplex PCR relied on a mix of 60 forward primers for TCR Vbeta segments and 13 reverse primers for TCR Jbeta segments. A multiplex PCR assay on genomic DNA amplified the CDR3 region of rearranged TCR beta genes. Amplified TCR beta libraries were sequenced as 87-base-pair reads on the Illumina HiSeq System. Per the original workflow: In a later analysis, tens of millions of unique TCR beta chains were counted across the roughly 670 repertoires, and roughly 11 million of these chains were shared by at least two donors. To remove PCR and sequencing errors, raw reads were error-corrected and collapsed into unique sequences using a nearest-neighbor algorithm that merged closely related sequences. V, D and J gene segments were assigned by aligning CDR3 sequences to IMGT reference sequences. For a sequence to be retained, at least a six-nucleotide match to both a V gene segment and a J gene segment was required. A rearrangement counted as productive if the CDR3 had no stop codons and remained in frame with V and J, and every other rearrangement counted as non-productive. Following IMGT convention, CDR3 was defined as the stretch from the second conserved V-encoded cysteine to the conserved J-encoded phenylalanine. The earlier analysis of fewer than 700 of the donors excluded sequences that lacked an unambiguous match to a single V gene segment. In an earlier analysis of 587 of the donors, V segments were called functional above 56.7% productive rearrangements and were called segregating when the between-donor standard deviation exceeded 5%. A statistical classification framework was developed to diagnose cytomegalovirus status using the catalog of TCR beta chain sequences. In a later analysis, V and J genes were assigned by comparing TCR nucleotide sequences against IMGT/GENE-DB human TR gene sequences. In a later analysis, CDR3 sequences and most-parsimonious VDJ recombination scenarios were assigned using the TCRdist pipeline. In a later analysis, each TCR beta chain was defined by its CDR3 amino acid sequence together with its V-gene family, and reads without a unique V-gene family were excluded. To address suspected cross-contamination and a sequencing artifact, a later analysis removed a few hundred highly shared, low-generation-probability nucleotide sequences. In a later analysis, a clonal expansion index was calculated for each public chain from normalized within-repertoire ranks of inferred template counts. A later analysis computed generation probabilities with a VDJ recombination model fitted to out-of-frame rearrangements, and checked the results against IGoR. Hypergeometric tests were used in a later analysis to score TCR-TCR, TCR-HLA and TCR-CMV co-occurrence, with a repertoire-size bias correction applied to the TCR pairs. To estimate false discovery rates, a later analysis permuted the HLA or CMV assignments 20 times. In a later analysis, co-occurring TCRs were grouped using DBSCAN, with TCRdist sequence similarity added in when clustering inside HLA-allele-positive subsets. For co-occurrence clustering, repertoires with fewer than 30,000 or more than 120,000 public chains were excluded, along with about five repertoires with anomalous nucleotide sharing. TCRdb re-hosts the immuneACCESS table, in-frame sequences only. Its copies lack some clones; in the studies checked, an unresolved V gene accounts for under half of them, and the cause for the rest is not known. From that table come the V and J calls and clone size; the DNA was used to work out D and trimming. The sample yields 100,000 to 130,000 clones; about four fifths were counted once. The top ten clonotypes cover roughly 2.7% of the sample.

The data were obtained in a study of cytomegalovirus exposure and HLA in healthy donors (dated by TCRdb to the late 2010s). For the wider study: An earlier analysis of a few hundred of the donors reported 276 Gb of sequence data and 90 million to 120 million unique TCR beta sequences obtained from roughly 180 million T cells. To predict cytomegalovirus infection status, the study brought together high-throughput TCR immunosequencing, statistical association of individual TCRs with disease status, and machine learning. Rather than drawing on any new phenotypic data, the later analysis identified candidate immune exposures from TCR beta sequences and the way those sequences occurred across donors. Typing coverage varied by locus: roughly 629-640 donors for A, B, C, DRB1 and DQB1; approximately 520 for DQA1; more than 600 for DPA1; some 470 for DPB1. The study aimed to test whether signatures of past pathogen exposure could be identified by cataloging public T cell receptors. The study profiled the T cell repertoires of 500 to 800 subjects by immunosequencing and related them to cytomegalovirus serostatus. Among the roughly 390 genotyped donors, approximately 81% belonged to the genetic ancestry cluster associated with self-reported Caucasian donors. HLA typing covered class I and class II loci at four-digit resolution. Donor age, sex, ethnicity and CMV serostatus were compiled together with the repertoire data. In an earlier analysis of 587 of the donors, high-throughput TCR beta sequencing was used to judge whether each TCR beta V gene segment behaved as functional or pseudogenic. Every repertoire in the discovery cohort had been generated on one and the same sequencing platform. A later genetic analysis used genome-wide SNP genotypes for about 65% of the 666 donors, treating that subset as a discovery cohort. An early release covering over 500 HLA-typed donors comprised about 320 gigabases of sequencing data and around 80 million unique TCR sequences. To study patterns of TCR occurrence, a later analysis re-analyzed previously published TCR beta repertoires from several hundred donors and added high-resolution HLA genotyping. Across under 500 genotyped donors of the cohort, an average of roughly 200,000 unique TCR beta nucleotide sequences per donor were sequenced, and roughly 20% of those sequences were non-productive. Because of strong linkage in the cohort, five DR-DQ haplotypes were treated as single units for association and clustering. Besides the first cohort of about 730 subjects, a separate validation cohort made up of roughly 130 different subjects was used.

The CDR3 covers 15 residues, taking in both the cysteine and the phenylalanine. Here the CDR3 DNA is all that survives: 45 bases in frame from base 1. For CDR1 and CDR2, the germline V gene lists KGHSH and LQKENI. V loses 3 bases, J loses 3 bases, and the germline ends lie 14 bases apart. Study-wide conclusions, independent of this receptor: When HLA alleles, especially DR and DQ, strongly co-occurred, TCR associations were difficult to assign to individual alleles. Some IMGT-functional V segments, including TRBV6-2 and TRBV6-3, could not be distinguished by the 87-base-pair reads and were therefore excluded. In vitro tests confirmed that a few of the cytomegalovirus-associated TCR beta chains recognize cytomegalovirus antigens. Because counts were too low, under 20 rarely observed V segments, including chromosome 9 orphons, were left out of the earlier analysis of some 640 of the donors. According to a later analysis, TCR association rates differed among HLA loci, with DRB1 alleles showing the most associated TCRs and HLA-C alleles showing the fewest. An earlier analysis of roughly 570 of the donors showed that most TCR beta V segments appeared in productive rearrangements either about 87% or about 30% of the time, which broadly matched IMGT annotations. Because HLA typing was missing for some donors at each locus, association tests included only the typed subset. While some public TCRs were present in many individuals, most TCR sequences turned up only very rarely across donors. The classifier was reported to diagnose cytomegalovirus status with high specificity and sensitivity in both the original cohort and the validation cohort. In a later analysis, several top co-occurrence clusters were reported to appear linked to parvovirus B19, influenza, CMV and Epstein-Barr virus. In a later analysis, HLA-associated TCR beta chains were found to be more clonally expanded and to have lower generation probabilities than equally common non-associated chains. According to a later analysis, most CMV-associated TCR beta chains appeared to be HLA-restricted, and the HLA associations seemed to be driven largely by CMV exposure. Compared with the roughly 700-donor mean, donors in an Asian-associated ancestry cluster had fewer N-insertions in productive TCRs, according to a later genetic analysis. Immune exposure information for the cohort was limited to CMV serostatus. Linkage disequilibrium might explain the correlated functional status among segregating V segments, but an unknown experimental factor could not be excluded. The sequencing pipeline was judged likely to have produced a cluster of highly shared sequence variants as a technical artifact. The authors suggested that the approach could potentially be generalized to other disease states and immunological phenotypes. A later analysis associated 16,951 TCR beta sequences with specific HLA alleles at a false discovery rate of 0.05. The presence/absence analyses assumed that sequencing depth was roughly uniform across donors, and that assumption may not be true. A later genetic analysis associated a missense DCLRE1C variant with V-gene and J-gene trimming of TCR beta chains, and an independent cohort replicated the association. The study listed 170 or so TCR beta chains as associated with cytomegalovirus. A further reported finding was that TCR beta sequences accurately predicted the HLA-A and HLA-B alleles for most subjects in the first cohort. This cohort had only TCR beta chains sequenced, and the lack of alpha or paired-chain data limited which features could be detected.

The chain joins TRBV18 to TRBJ1-1, with the D segment identity uncertain. The sequence came from a young man in good health and CMV-seropositive. The sample was PBMCs. In nucleotides, the sequence is TGTGCCAGCTCACCTCGGGATAGCGGGGACACTGAAGCTTTCTTT. It codes for CASSPRDSGDTEAFF.